The clone carrying this TCR beta chain was counted a few times. Antigen: not known. The sample originates from a study of T cells in Graves' hyperthyroidism and ophthalmopathy. Overall study results and limits: Ophthalmopathy was identified by the model a median roughly six months ahead of onset.

TCR beta CDR3 regions were amplified from RNA. With the HTBI primer set, the TCR CDR3 went through a first round of RT-PCR. TCRdb itself ran the multiplex PCR reads through MiXCR, one entry per CDR3 protein. The sample carries hundreds of thousands of distinct CDR3 sequences, over 10% recorded once. The receptor's source is a young woman with Graves' hyperthyroidism. Input material: blood.

The CDR3 DNA reads TGTGCCAGCAGCCCTAGCGGGTCTACCGGGGAGCTGTTTTTT. It is translated as CASSPSGSTGELFF. The chain carries TRBV7-9 and TRBJ2-2; 8 nucleotides line up with TRBD2. Per the germline V gene, CDR1 is SEHNR and CDR2 is FQNEAQ (reference sequence). This CDR3 has 14 amino acids. V gave up 5 bases and J gave up 5 bases; unmatched junction bases: 4.